The 9 T cell receptor beta chains below all came from one sample that was sequenced in a study of T cell repertoires in cytomegalovirus infection. TCRdb analysed the reads with MiXCR anew, one entry per CDR3 protein. The sample holds about 69,000 distinct CDR3 sequences; about 30% are singletons and the top ten take roughly 60%. Antigen specificity for these receptors is unknown. This sample comprised CD8+ T cells from cultured PBMCs, obtained from culture after CMV antigen stimulation. The source is a human donor in good health (CMV status not recorded). Some clones in this sample may be carry-over from other donors' samples.

J is TRBJ1-1 and V is TRBV7-8, with TRBD1 matching 10 bases. The CDR3 loop spans 16 amino acids. Germline loops: CDR1 SGHVS, CDR2 FQNEAQ. J lost 1 base, V lost 5 bases, and 7 bases had no gene match. The CDR3: CASSVRDRGSNTEAFF. In DNA, the CDR3 is TGTGCCAGCAGCGTCCGGGACAGGGGCTCGAACACTGAAGCTTTCTTT.

V is TRBV11-2 and J is TRBJ1-2, with a possible D match to TRBD1 (5 bases). The V end lost 0 bases, the J end lost 5 bases, and 16 bases lay between the germline ends. Germline-derived CDR1 and CDR2 are SGHAT and FQNNGV. This CDR3 is built from 16 residues. In DNA form, the CDR3 reads TGTGCCAGCAGCTTAGAGGGATTGCAGGGAGAATATGGCTACACCTTC. Protein: CASSLEGLQGEYGYTF.

As to this clonotype: A much larger clone lies one base from this, so it may be a read error. The rearrangement joins TRBV7-2 to TRBJ1-2; D is undetermined. CDR1 and CDR2 from the germline V gene are SGHTA and FQGNSA. This CDR3 is built from 16 residues. The CDR3, as DNA: TGTGCCAGCAGCTCTTTAACGGACGGAGCGATCTATGGCTTCACCTTC. It translates to CASSSLTDGAIYGFTF.

The V call is TRBV7-9, the J call TRBJ2-3; 7 bases fit TRBD2. The V and J ends lost 3 bases and 2 bases, in that order; junction bases with no gene match: 5. The CDR3 sequence is 15 residues long. From germline, CDR1 is SEHNR and CDR2 FQNEAQ (reference sequence). The CDR3 spells CASSLGGIYTDTQYF. As DNA, the CDR3 is TGTGCCAGCAGCTTGGGAGGGATTTACACAGATACGCAGTATTTT.

V usage is TRBV19 and J usage is TRBJ2-1; weak D call: TRBD2 (5 bases). V lost 5 bases and J 8 bases, leaving 13 bases between the germline ends. CDR3 length equals 13 residues. Germline CDR1 reads LNHDA; CDR2 reads SQIVND (reference sequence). CDR3 sequence reads: CASSPRTGDEQFF. Here the CDR3 DNA reads TGTGCCAGTAGTCCAAGGACTGGGGATGAGCAGTTCTTC.

This clonotype has a count of ten or more. The chain has TRBV4-3 and TRBJ2-1; possible D gene TRBD2, 6 bases. The germline CDR1 and CDR2 sequences are LGHNA and YSLEER. The CDR3 runs to 17 residues. The ends were cut back, 3 bases at V and 0 bases at J, with 15 bases in the middle. The CDR3 bases are TGCGCCAGCAGCCAGGACGACACGGACTACTCCTACAATGAGCAGTTCTTC. This translates into CASSQDDTDYSYNEQFF.

About this clonotype itself: One end of the junction fails to match germline, which may point to a read error. The chain joins TRBV7-7 to TRBJ2-7; D ambiguous. Germline lookup yields CDR1 SSHAT and CDR2 FNYEAQ (reference sequence). This CDR3 spans 13 amino acids. The CDR3 protein is CASSLSLGSEQYF. The CDR3 DNA sequence: TGTGCTAGCAGCTTAAGTTTGGGGTCCGAGCAGTACTTC.

The V gene is TRBV6-1, the J gene TRBJ2-1, with TRBD2 matching over 9 bases. The germline gives CDR1 MNHNS, CDR2 SASEGT. V lost 3 bases to trimming and J lost 8 bases; unmatched junction nucleotides: 8. The CDR3 loop spans 15 amino acids. Here the CDR3 reads CASSDLAGFTYEQFF. In DNA form, the CDR3 reads TGTGCCAGCAGTGACCTAGCGGGATTCACCTATGAGCAGTTCTTC.

The chain employs TRBV5-1 and TRBJ1-1; 8 bases are a match to TRBD1. Trimming removed 1 base from V and 5 bases from J; junction bases left unmatched: 10. The CDR3 loop spans 16 amino acids. Germline V CDR1 and CDR2: SGHRS, YFSETQ. CDR3 DNA sequence: TGCGCCAGCAGCTTGCACGGGCAGGGGGCAATGACTGAAGCTTTCTTT. Residues: CASSLHGQGAMTEAFF.